This T cell receptor beta chain was documented in a study of cytomegalovirus exposure and HLA in healthy donors. PCR primers comprised 60 Vbeta and 13 Jbeta primers. Using immunoSEQ multiplex PCR, the repertoire was profiled, and TCRdb retains in-frame clones only, with some absent. Of around 71,000 clones in the sample, 65% to 70% are singletons; the top ten hold roughly 15%. J was trimmed by 4 bases and V by 7 bases; bases with no gene match: 5. This CDR3 region has 12 residues. Germline values: CDR1 GTSNPN, CDR2 SVGIG (reference sequence). Material: PBMCs. The origin of this receptor is a male donor in good health and CMV-seropositive. This chain joins TRBV30 and TRBJ1-2; 8 bases map to TRBD1. CDR3 bases: TGTGCCTCTTTGGACAGGGTCTATGGCTACACCTTC. Its translation is CASLDRVYGYTF. Combining the CDR3 with reference TRBV30 and TRBJ1-2 gives the whole variable domain SQTIHQWPATLVQPVGSPLSLECTVEGTSNPNLYWYRQAAGRGLQLLFYSVGIGQISSEVPQNLSASRPQDRQFILSSKKLLLSDSGFYLCASLDRVYGYTFGSGTRLTVV.